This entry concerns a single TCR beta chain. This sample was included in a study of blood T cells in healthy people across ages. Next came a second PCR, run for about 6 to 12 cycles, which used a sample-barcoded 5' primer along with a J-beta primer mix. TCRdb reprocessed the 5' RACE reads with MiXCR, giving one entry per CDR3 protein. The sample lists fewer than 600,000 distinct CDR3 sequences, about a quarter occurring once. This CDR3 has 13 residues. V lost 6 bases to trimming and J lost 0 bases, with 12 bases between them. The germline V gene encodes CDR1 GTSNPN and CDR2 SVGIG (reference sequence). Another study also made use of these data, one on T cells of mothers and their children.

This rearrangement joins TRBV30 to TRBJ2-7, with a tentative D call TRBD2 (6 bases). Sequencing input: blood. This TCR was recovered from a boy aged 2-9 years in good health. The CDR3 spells CACSGRGSYEQYF. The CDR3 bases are TGTGCCTGTTCAGGGCGGGGCTCCTACGAGCAGTACTTC.